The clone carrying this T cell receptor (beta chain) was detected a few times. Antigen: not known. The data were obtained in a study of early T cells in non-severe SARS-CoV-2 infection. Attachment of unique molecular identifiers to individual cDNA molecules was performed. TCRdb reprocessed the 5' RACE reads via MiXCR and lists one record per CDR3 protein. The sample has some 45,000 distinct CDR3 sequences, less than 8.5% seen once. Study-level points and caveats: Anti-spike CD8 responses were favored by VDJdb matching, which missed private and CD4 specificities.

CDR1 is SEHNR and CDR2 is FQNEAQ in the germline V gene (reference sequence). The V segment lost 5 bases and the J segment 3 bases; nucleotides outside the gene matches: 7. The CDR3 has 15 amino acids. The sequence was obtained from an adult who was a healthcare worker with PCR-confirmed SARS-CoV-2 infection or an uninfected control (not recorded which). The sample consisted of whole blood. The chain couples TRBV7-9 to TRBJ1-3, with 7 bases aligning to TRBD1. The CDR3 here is CASSLGGAVGNTIYF. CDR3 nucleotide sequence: TGTGCCAGCAGCCTAGGGGGCGCGGTTGGAAACACCATATATTTT.